These 28 T cell receptor beta chains share one sample of origin, sequenced in a study of CD8+ T cells in alopecia areata. Extraction and reverse transcription of RNA yielded cDNA as the sequencing template. The data were produced by immunoSEQ multiplex PCR, yet TCRdb's version contains in-frame clones alone and is incomplete. The sample lists approximately 150,000 clones; 87% were seen once. The sample here was CD8+ T cells sorted from blood, taken at week 0. The receptors come from a human donor with alopecia areata.

This chain uses TRBV30 with TRBJ2-3; D might be TRBD1 (6 bases). Germline CDR1 and CDR2: GTSNPN and SVGIG (reference sequence). Trimming shortened V by 2 bases and J by 2 bases, and 8 bases separated the two germline ends. CDR3 length: 13 amino acids. The CDR3 loop is CAWSRDITDTQYF. The CDR3 DNA reads as TGTGCCTGGAGTCGGGACATCACAGATACGCAGTATTTT.

This chain uses TRBV7-9 with TRBJ2-2; 10 bases agree with TRBD1. V was clipped by 1 base and J by 2 bases; unmatched bases: 1. Germline assignment: CDR1 SEHNR and CDR2 FQNEAQ (reference sequence). This CDR3 contains 16 residues. The CDR3 region has the DNA TGTGCCAGCAGCTTAGTGACAGGGGGCAACACCGGGGAGCTGTTTTTT. Its protein is CASSLVTGGNTGELFF. The full variable domain, in which reference TRBV7-9 and TRBJ2-2 provide the parts outside the CDR3, is DTGVSQNPRHKITKRGQNVTFRCDPISEHNRLYWYRQTLGQGPEFLTYFQNEAQLEKSRLLSDRFSAERPKGSFSTLEIQRTEQGDSAMYLCASSLVTGGNTGELFFGEGSRLTVL.

The chain couples TRBV6-1 to TRBJ2-2; D is possibly TRBD1 (6 bases). The CDR3 has 16 amino acids. V shed 3 bases and J shed 0 bases, with 11 bases lying between them. Per germline, CDR1 MNHNS and CDR2 SASEGT. The CDR3: CASSDNWDTNTGELFF. In DNA form, the CDR3 reads TGTGCCAGCAGTGATAATTGGGACACGAACACCGGGGAGCTGTTTTTT.

A few counts support this clone. The chain couples TRBV6-6 to TRBJ2-1; D is possibly TRBD1 (6 bases). Germline CDR1 reads MNHNY; CDR2 reads SVGAGI (reference sequence). Deletions cut 5 bases from V and 8 bases from J, with 10 bases between. The CDR3 sequence is 12 residues long. CDR3 nucleotides: TGTGCCAGCAGTACGACAGGAGATGAGCAGTTCTTC. The encoded protein is CASSTTGDEQFF.

This clone was observed a single time. The rearrangement links TRBV10-2 to TRBJ2-7; 7 positions match TRBD1. Trimming removed 8 bases from V and 5 bases from J; junction bases left unmatched: 3. There are 11 residues in the CDR3. Germline V gene sequence: CDR1 WSHSY, CDR2 SAAADI. CDR3 loop: CASETGNEQYF. The CDR3 region has the DNA TGCGCCAGCGAGACAGGGAACGAGCAGTACTTC.

V usage is TRBV10-2 and J usage is TRBJ2-2; D is unclear. V lost 0 bases and J lost 7, with 9 bases in between. Per germline, CDR1 WSHSY and CDR2 SAAADI. There are 14 residues in the CDR3. The CDR3 coding sequence is TGCGCCAGCAGTGAGTCGCCCGAAGGCGGGGAGCTGTTTTTT. Translated, it gives CASSESPEGGELFF.

The V gene is TRBV30, the J gene TRBJ2-7; 10 bases line up with TRBD1. Germline CDR1 is GTSNPN and CDR2 is SVGIG (reference sequence). The CDR3 is 14 residues long. J lost 4 bases, V lost 1 base, and 4 bases had no gene match. This CDR3 is CAWSAGQGGYEQYF. CDR3 nucleotide sequence: TGTGCCTGGAGTGCAGGACAGGGGGGATACGAGCAGTACTTC.

The V call is TRBV30, the J call TRBJ2-1; unclear D gene. From germline, CDR1 is GTSNPN and CDR2 SVGIG (reference sequence). The CDR3 is 12 residues long. V was pared by 5 bases and J by 9 bases, with 14 bases between. The CDR3 DNA is TGTGCCTGGGGCTGGGTATTAGGTGAGCAGTTCTTC. It yields the protein CAWGWVLGEQFF.

The chain is built from TRBV10-3 and TRBJ2-2; D uncertain. CDR3 length equals 15 residues. Trimming removed 10 bases from V and 0 bases from J, with 15 bases in between. Germline CDR1 and CDR2: ENHRY and SYGVKD. CDR3 in amino acids: CATEVTSPNTGELFF. CDR3 nucleotides: TGTGCCACCGAGGTGACAAGCCCGAACACCGGGGAGCTGTTTTTT.

The chain combines TRBV9 with TRBJ2-3, with 9 bases lining up with TRBD2. Trimming at V came to 2 bases and at J to 1 base, leaving 5 bases not matched to a gene. The CDR3 loop spans 16 amino acids. Germline V gives CDR1 SGDLS, CDR2 YYNGEE. Written as DNA, the CDR3 is TGTGCCAGCAGCGTCTTAGCGGGAGAGGGCACAGATACGCAGTATTTT. This encodes CASSVLAGEGTDTQYF.

V and J are TRBV4-1 and TRBJ1-1; D remains ambiguous. CDR1 MGHRA and CDR2 YSYEKL come from the germline V gene. The CDR3 sequence is 17 residues long. The V end lost 0 bases, the J end lost 1 base, and 15 bases lay between the germline ends. The CDR3 spells CASSQEEQPGSNTEAFF. The CDR3 nucleotides are TGCGCCAGCAGCCAAGAGGAACAGCCTGGATCGAACACTGAAGCTTTCTTT.

V is TRBV4-1 and J is TRBJ2-7, with no clear D. There are 14 residues in the CDR3. The germline V gene encodes CDR1 MGHRA and CDR2 YSYEKL. The germline V and J ends were trimmed by 1 base and 2 bases, with 9 bases remaining between them. The chain's CDR3 is CASSQGTAAYEQYF. The CDR3 DNA follows: TGCGCCAGCAGCCAAGGGACGGCAGCCTACGAGCAGTACTTC.

The V call is TRBV4-1, the J call TRBJ2-4; D not resolved. V lost 1 base to trimming and J lost 0 bases, with 4 bases between them. CDR3 length: 14 amino acids. Looked up from germline, CDR1 is MGHRA and CDR2 is YSYEKL. The DNA of the CDR3 is TGCGCCAGCAGCCAAGGGCTAGCCAAAAACATTCAGTACTTC. Residues: CASSQGLAKNIQYF.

J is TRBJ2-1 and V is TRBV7-9, with no clear D. There are 14 residues in the CDR3. V lost 8 bases and J 5 bases, leaving 16 bases between the germline ends. CDR1 is SEHNR, CDR2 FQNEAQ, per germline (reference sequence). The CDR3 reads CASFRPPLHNEQFF. CDR3 sequence (DNA): TGTGCCAGCTTTCGGCCTCCCCTTCACAATGAGCAGTTCTTC.

The chain is built from TRBV2 and TRBJ2-2, with D tentatively TRBD1 (6 bases). Germline values: CDR1 SNHLY, CDR2 FYNNEI. This CDR3 has 16 amino acids. Trimming left V 4 bases short and J 0 bases short, with 12 bases between. CDR3 in amino acids: CASSGTAPTNTGELFF. The CDR3 nucleotides are TGTGCCAGCAGTGGGACAGCTCCAACGAACACCGGGGAGCTGTTTTTT. The full variable domain, its missing parts supplied by reference TRBV2 and TRBJ2-2, is EPEVTQTPSHQVTQMGQEVILRCVPISNHLYFYWYRQILGQKVEFLVSFYNNEISEKSEIFDDQFSVERPDGSNFTLKIRSTKLEDSAMYFCASSGTAPTNTGELFFGEGSRLTVL.

The rearrangement uses TRBV7-9 and TRBJ2-1; 7 nucleotides match TRBD1. There are 12 residues in the CDR3. V lost 1 base and J lost 15; bases outside the gene matches: 6. CDR1 is SEHNR and CDR2 is FQNEAQ in the germline V gene (reference sequence). CDR3 bases: TGTGCCAGCAGCTTAGAAGTGAGGGGGCGGTTCTTC. As protein: CASSLEVRGRFF.

The rearrangement uses TRBV7-9 and TRBJ2-1; perhaps TRBD2 as D (5 bases). This CDR3 region has 13 residues. V was cut by 5 bases and J by 7 bases, with 12 bases left in between. The germline gives CDR1 SEHNR, CDR2 FQNEAQ (reference sequence). The CDR3 reads CASSPGRVNEQFF. The DNA of the CDR3 is TGTGCCAGCAGCCCTGGGCGGGTGAATGAGCAGTTCTTC.

This clone appeared a single time. The rearrangement uses TRBV5-4 and TRBJ1-3; D is unclear. This CDR3 comprises 11 residues. The V gene lost 4 bases and the J gene lost 6 bases, with 5 bases spanning the gap. Germline-derived CDR1 and CDR2 are SGHNT and YYREEE (reference sequence). The CDR3: CASSGENTIYF. The CDR3 nucleotides read TGTGCCAGCAGCGGGGAAAACACCATATATTTT.

The sample holds a few counts of this clone. This chain uses TRBV27 with TRBJ2-5; TRBD2 matches at 7 bases. CDR3 length: 14 amino acids. Trimming cost V 5 bases and J 5 bases; bases outside gene matches: 8. From germline, CDR1 is MNHEY and CDR2 SMNVEV (reference sequence). The CDR3 reads CASSRRTRMETQYF. The CDR3 DNA is TGTGCCAGCAGTAGACGGACTAGGATGGAGACCCAGTACTTC.

V is TRBV14 and J is TRBJ2-7, with D possibly being TRBD1 (6 bases). The CDR3 covers 15 residues. Trimming took off 3 bases at V and 2 bases at J, with 14 bases between the two ends. The germline V gene has CDR1 SGHDN and CDR2 FVKESK. The CDR3 coding sequence is TGTGCCAGCAGCCACCAACAGGGTACCGCCTACGAGCAGTACTTC. This sequence encodes CASSHQQGTAYEQYF.

The chain uses TRBV27 and TRBJ2-1; no clear D gene. Trimming took 4 bases from V and 8 from J, leaving 9 bases between them. Germline CDR1 MNHEY, CDR2 SMNVEV (reference sequence). The CDR3 sequence is 12 residues long. The CDR3 protein is CASSSYIHEQFF. The CDR3 bases are TGTGCCAGCAGTTCCTATATCCATGAGCAGTTCTTC.

The rearrangement links TRBV7-9 to TRBJ2-2; D is perhaps TRBD2 (6 bases). The ends were cut back, 2 bases at V and 5 bases at J, with 18 bases in the middle. The CDR3 sequence is 17 residues long. Germline CDR1 SEHNR, CDR2 FQNEAQ (reference sequence). The CDR3 spells CASSLLGGMVRTGELFF. CDR3 nucleotide sequence: TGTGCCAGCAGCTTACTTGGCGGGATGGTGAGAACCGGGGAGCTGTTTTTT.

This rearrangement joins TRBV10-3 to TRBJ1-1; 10 bases align to TRBD1. Germline V gives CDR1 ENHRY, CDR2 SYGVKD. The CDR3 sequence is 15 residues long. V trimming: 10 bases; J trimming: 3 bases; junction bases outside the gene matches: 11. CDR3 in DNA: TGTGCCAGCAGAAGACAGGGGGCCGGCTACACTGAAGCTTTCTTT. It encodes CASRRQGAGYTEAFF.

The gene calls are TRBV7-9 and TRBJ2-3, with 9 bases fitting TRBD2. Germline V gives CDR1 SEHNR, CDR2 FQNEAQ (reference sequence). The V and J ends lost 0 bases and 7 bases, in that order; junction bases with no gene match: 11. The CDR3 has 17 residues. The CDR3 loop is CASSLAQAGGLRNTQYF. CDR3 in DNA: TGTGCCAGCAGCTTAGCTCAGGCGGGGGGGCTTCGGAATACGCAGTATTTT.

The chain is built from TRBV5-4 and TRBJ2-2, with D possibly matching TRBD2 (6 bases). The germline V and J ends were trimmed by 5 bases and 1 base, with 9 bases remaining between them. CDR1 is SGHNT and CDR2 is YYREEE in the germline V gene (reference sequence). This CDR3 has 14 amino acids. CDR3 amino acids: CASRDGGNTGELFF. CDR3 coding DNA: TGTGCCAGCAGGGACGGGGGGAACACCGGGGAGCTGTTTTTT.

The genes are TRBV7-9 and TRBJ2-1; 9 positions match TRBD2. Germline loops: CDR1 SEHNR, CDR2 FQNEAQ (reference sequence). V dropped 2 bases and J dropped 7; count of bases not matched to a gene: 9. The CDR3 extends over 16 amino acids. The CDR3 sequence: CASSLPTSGASNEQFF. The CDR3 DNA sequence: TGTGCCAGCAGCTTACCGACTAGCGGAGCGAGTAATGAGCAGTTCTTC.

CDR3 bases: TGCAGCGTTGGTCTATCAGACTACGAGCAGTACTTC. Residues: CSVGLSDYEQYF. This chain uses TRBV29-1 with TRBJ2-7; no clear D. This CDR3 region has 12 residues. Trimming cost V 4 bases and J 3 bases, with 10 bases left between them. Germline values: CDR1 SQVTM, CDR2 ANQGSEA.

This clone was detected only once. The V call is TRBV4-1, the J call TRBJ2-3; perhaps D is TRBD1 or TRBD2 (5 bases each). With 0 bases removed from V and 4 bases from J, the gap between germline ends came to 14 bases. The CDR3 covers 16 residues. Germline CDR1 MGHRA, CDR2 YSYEKL. The DNA for the CDR3 is TGCGCCAGCAGCCAAGAAGGCACGAGGGGCGCAGATACGCAGTATTTT. Its protein product is CASSQEGTRGADTQYF.